The rows below give T cell receptor beta chains drawn from one sample of a study of shared clonotypes between healthy human individuals. The repertoire was sequenced with immunoSEQ multiplex PCR; TCRdb's copy has only in-frame clones and lacks some. The sample holds around 1,900,000 clones, just over 90% seen once. Sequencing was performed on naive CD8+ T cells from PBMCs. The receptor source for this set is a man between 18 and 29 years old in good health. Some clones in this sample may be carry-over from other donors' samples. Both conserved end residues are part of each CDR3. D genes are given only for firm matches. Clone size is stated in some rows and not others, as once, few, many or a class when expanded.

abundance | d_gene | j_gene | v_gene | CDR3nt | CDR3aa
. | . | TRBJ2-1 | TRBV29-1 | TGCAGCGTTGAAGATCGGGGGTGGACCTACAATGAGCAGTTCTTC | CSVEDRGWTYNEQFF
. | . | TRBJ2-2 | TRBV5-4 | TGTGCCAGCAGCCCGTCGCGTGGGGCGAGCGGGGAGCTGTTTTTT | CASSPSRGASGELFF
. | . | TRBJ1-1 | TRBV25-1 | TGTGCCAGCAGCTTAGAGGGCACTGAAGCTTTCTTT | CASSLEGTEAFF
. | . | TRBJ2-7 | TRBV6-1 | TGTGCCAGCAGTGAATTTCGGACAGCTTACGAGCAGTACTTC | CASSEFRTAYEQYF
. | TRBD1 | TRBJ1-2 | TRBV23-1 | TGCGCCAGCAGTTTCGTTAGGGACAGGGGGTTCTATGGCTACACCTTC | CASSFVRDRGFYGYTF
. | . | TRBJ2-7 | TRBV28 | TGTGCCAGCAGCCTTGGGGCGGGTTCCTTCTACGAGCAGTACTTC | CASSLGAGSFYEQYF
once | . | TRBJ1-3 | TRBV7-9 | TGTGCCAGCAGCTCCGACGGGATACCAGGAAACACCATATATTTT | CASSSDGIPGNTIYF
. | TRBD2 | TRBJ2-1 | TRBV7-9 | TGTGCCAGCAGCTTAGGTTTGGGGTTGGGACTAGCGGTCTACAATGAGCAGTTCTTC | CASSLGLGLGLAVYNEQFF
once | . | TRBJ1-1 | TRBV6-1 | TGTGCCAGCACCGCCAGGGACTGGAACACTGAAGCTTTCTTT | CASTARDWNTEAFF
. | . | TRBJ1-2 | TRBV7-9 | TGTGCCAGCAGCTTAGCGGGGGACGCCAGGGATGGCTACACCTTC | CASSLAGDARDGYTF
. | . | TRBJ2-1 | TRBV4-3 | TGCGCCAGCAGCCACCGACTAGGTTCCGATGAGCAGTTCTTC | CASSHRLGSDEQFF
. | . | TRBJ1-2 | TRBV7-9 | TGTGCCAGCAGCTTTACCAGGGGTGACTATGGCTACACCTTC | CASSFTRGDYGYTF
. | . | TRBJ2-7 | TRBV2 | TGTGCCAGCAGTGAGGGACGGAATATACTAGTTTACGAGCAGTACTTC | CASSEGRNILVYEQYF
. | . | TRBJ1-2 | TRBV21-1 | TGTGCCTTCACAGGCGGGGAGGACTATGGCTACACCTTC | CAFTGGEDYGYTF
. | . | TRBJ2-5 | TRBV25-1 | TGTGCCAGCAGAACGGGGCCCCAAGAGACCCAGTACTTC | CASRTGPQETQYF